A selection of T cell receptor beta chains follows, all from one sample in a study of chemoradiotherapy in HPV16-positive cancers. Clones were sequenced by immunoSEQ multiplex PCR, and TCRdb holds only the in-frame ones, with some missing. The table has 15,000 to 20,000 clones, around 77% seen once. This specimen was acquired from a patient who underwent chemoradiotherapy. Receptor source: a human donor with HPV-associated anogenital cancer. CDR3s include the opening cysteine and the closing phenylalanine or tryptophan. A D gene is named only where the DNA matches it firmly. Expanded clones are given a class, and other clones once, few, many or no size at all.

v_gene	abundance	j_gene	d_gene	CDR3nt	CDR3aa
TRBV15	-	TRBJ1-2	-	TGTGCCACCAGCAGAGGGACCCCAGGGGATGGCTACACCTTC	CATSRGTPGDGYTF
TRBV7-9	-	TRBJ1-1	-	TGTGCCAGCAGCTTAGATTACTGGGGAGAGGCTGAAGCTTTCTTT	CASSLDYWGEAEAFF
TRBV5-1	-	TRBJ1-2	TRBD1	TGCGCCAGCAGTACAGGGGCCTCGGATGGCTACACCTTC	CASSTGASDGYTF
TRBV18	-	TRBJ2-7	-	TGTGCCAGCTCACTATTCGCCCCGGCAGGGTCGACCTACGAGCAGTACTTC	CASSLFAPAGSTYEQYF
TRBV25-1	-	TRBJ1-3	-	TGTGCCTCCCAGCACAGAAACGGAAACACCATATATTTT	CASQHRNGNTIYF
TRBV4-1	-	TRBJ2-3	-	TGCGCCAGCAGCCAACTGGTGGCCGGGATGGCGGATACGCAGTATTTT	CASSQLVAGMADTQYF
TRBV21-1	-	TRBJ2-3	-	TGTGCCAGCAGCAAAACCCCCTTTCCAGGGTCGTTTTCGGATACGCAGTATTTT	CASSKTPFPGSFSDTQYF
TRBV4-2	-	TRBJ2-1	-	TGTGCCAGCAGCCCCCGCTTTGAGGGCGCGCACAATGAGCAGTTCTTC	CASSPRFEGAHNEQFF
TRBV18	-	TRBJ2-3	-	TGTGCCAGCTCACGCAGGGCCCGGGATACGCAGTATTTT	CASSRRARDTQYF
TRBV30	few	TRBJ2-3	TRBD2	TGTGCCTGGACGCGGCGGGGAGGGGATACGCAGTATTTT	CAWTRRGGDTQYF
TRBV7-9	few	TRBJ2-3	TRBD2	TGTGCCAGCAGCACCTGGACTAGCGGAGATACGCAGTATTTT	CASSTWTSGDTQYF
TRBV6-5	-	TRBJ1-5	TRBD1	TGTGCCAGCAGCCCGGACAGGTATCAGCCCCAGCATTTT	CASSPDRYQPQHF
TRBV11-2	few	TRBJ1-6	-	TGTGCCAGCAGCTTCCTCGGAGCTGAGGCTTCACCCCTCCACTTT	CASSFLGAEASPLHF
TRBV9	-	TRBJ1-2	TRBD1	TGTGCCAGCAGCCCGAGCGGACAGGCCTATGGCTACACCTTC	CASSPSGQAYGYTF
TRBV10-3	once	TRBJ1-4	TRBD1	TGTGCCATCAGAGCGGGACAGGGAGTTCCAAATGAAAAACTGTTTTTT	CAIRAGQGVPNEKLFF
TRBV5-1	once	TRBJ1-2	TRBD1	TGCGCCAGCGGGGCAGGGGGGAAAAACTATGGCTACACCTTC	CASGAGGKNYGYTF
TRBV19	-	TRBJ1-5	TRBD1	TGTGCCAGTAGTAGGGGACAGTCCAATCAGCCCCAGCATTTT	CASSRGQSNQPQHF
TRBV5-8	-	TRBJ2-5	-	TGTGCCAGCAGTCGCCAGGGTACCGAGACCCAGTACTTC	CASSRQGTETQYF
TRBV7-3	-	TRBJ1-3	-	TGTGCCAGCAGCCTGGGACACTCTGGAAACACCATATATTTT	CASSLGHSGNTIYF
TRBV7-2	-	TRBJ1-1	TRBD1	TGTGCCAGCAGCAACTCCGGGACAGGGCTGACTGAAGCTTTCTTT	CASSNSGTGLTEAFF
TRBV4-3	-	TRBJ1-1	-	TGCGCCAGCAGCCAACAGGGGAGAGAGAAAGCTTTCTTT	CASSQQGREKAFF
TRBV19	-	TRBJ1-3	-	TGTGCCAGTACCCGGACAGTCACCTCTGGAAACACCATATATTTT	CASTRTVTSGNTIYF
TRBV2	-	TRBJ2-2	TRBD2	TGTGCCAGCGAATCGAGCGGGGTAACTGCCGGGGAGCTGTTTTTT	CASESSGVTAGELFF
TRBV18	few	TRBJ2-7	-	TGTGCCAGCTCACCATTGGGCCACTCCTACGAGCAGTACTTC	CASSPLGHSYEQYF
TRBV6-5	-	TRBJ1-2	-	TGTGCCAGCAGTTCGACGGCTTATGGCTACACCTTC	CASSSTAYGYTF
TRBV14	-	TRBJ1-2	-	TGTGCCAGCAGCCAAGCAGGGCTCTATGGCTACACCTTC	CASSQAGLYGYTF
TRBV5-6	-	TRBJ2-7	TRBD1	TGTGCCAGCAGCTTGGGACAGGGCGCCTACGAGCAGTACTTC	CASSLGQGAYEQYF
TRBV29-1	-	TRBJ2-3	-	TGCAGCTTCCAACGTGGGGGCACAGATACGCAGTATTTT	CSFQRGGTDTQYF
TRBV9	-	TRBJ2-1	-	TGTGCCAGCAGCGTCGGGGGAGCCTACAATGAGCAGTTCTTC	CASSVGGAYNEQFF
TRBV6-6	-	TRBJ2-5	TRBD1	TGTGCCAGCAGTTACTCGGGACAGGGCAGGGAGACCCAGTACTTC	CASSYSGQGRETQYF
TRBV5-1	-	TRBJ1-6	-	TGCGCCAGCAGCTTGGTGTCAGGGGCGAGCTCCTATAATTCACCCCTCCACTTT	CASSLVSGASSYNSPLHF
TRBV5-4	-	TRBJ1-1	-	TGTGCCAGCAGTCCAGCGCAGGGGCCTGCTTTCTTT	CASSPAQGPAFF
TRBV19	few	TRBJ1-1	-	TGTGCCAGTATCCACCAGGGGTATGGGAACACTGAAGCTTTCTTT	CASIHQGYGNTEAFF
TRBV2	once	TRBJ2-7	TRBD1	TGTGCCAGCCGGGACAGGTCTGGCGAGCAGTACTTC	CASRDRSGEQYF
TRBV19	-	TRBJ1-3	-	TGTGCCAGTACCTTGAACGAAAACTCTGGAAACACCATATATTTT	CASTLNENSGNTIYF
TRBV19	-	TRBJ1-1	-	TGTGCCACCGGCGCGGGAGGGGCTACCGTACGAGCTTTCTTT	CATGAGGATVRAFF
TRBV27	-	TRBJ2-7	-	TGTGCCAGCAGTTTAGGGGACTCCTACGAGCAGTACTTC	CASSLGDSYEQYF
TRBV5-1	-	TRBJ2-7	TRBD1	TGCGCCAGCAGCCCTCTCGGGACAGGGATCGGGTACGAGCAGTACTTC	CASSPLGTGIGYEQYF
TRBV19	-	TRBJ2-5	-	TGTGCCAGTAGTGAGGGTGGGGCCCAGTACTTC	CASSEGGAQYF
TRBV2	-	TRBJ2-5	TRBD2	TGTGCCAGCAGGGCTGGGACTAGCGGGCCTCAAGAGACCCAGTACTTC	CASRAGTSGPQETQYF
TRBV7-6	-	TRBJ1-5	-	TGTGCCAGCAGCTTACGGGTGGATCAGCCCCAGCATTTT	CASSLRVDQPQHF
TRBV27	-	TRBJ2-7	TRBD1	TGTGCCAGCAAAATACAGGACAGGGATACCTACGAGCAGTACTTC	CASKIQDRDTYEQYF
TRBV29-1	-	TRBJ1-3	-	TGCAGCGTCTTGACTCCGAGCTCTGGAAACACCATATATTTT	CSVLTPSSGNTIYF
TRBV7-2	-	TRBJ1-1	-	TGTGCCAGCAGGTGGGGGCCTGAAGCTTTCTTT	CASRWGPEAFF
TRBV18	-	TRBJ1-2	-	TGTGCCAGCTCACCCGCGGCAGGCCCTAACTATGGCTACACCTTC	CASSPAAGPNYGYTF
TRBV19	-	TRBJ2-3	TRBD2	TGTGCCAGTAGTAGGTTGGCGGGGGGAGATACGCAGTATTTT	CASSRLAGGDTQYF
TRBV25-1	-	TRBJ2-7	-	TGTGCCAGCAGTGAACCCGGACACCCATACGAGCAGTACTTC	CASSEPGHPYEQYF
TRBV9	once	TRBJ2-1	-	TGTGCCAGCAGCCGCCGGCAAGACAATGAGCAGTTCTTC	CASSRRQDNEQFF
TRBV6-1	-	TRBJ2-5	-	TGTGCCAGCAGAGGCAGTCATCAGGAGACCCAGTACTTC	CASRGSHQETQYF
TRBV19	-	TRBJ1-3	TRBD1	TGTGCCAGTAGTCCTCGAGACAGGGGCTCTGGAAACACCATATATTTT	CASSPRDRGSGNTIYF
TRBV4-3	few	TRBJ2-2	TRBD1	TGCGCCAGCAGCCAGCTTACAGGGGGCAGGGGTAACACCGGGGAGCTGTTTTTT	CASSQLTGGRGNTGELFF
TRBV14	-	TRBJ1-1	-	TGTGCCAGCAGCCAAGGGGGGGGACTGAACACTGAAGCTTTCTTT	CASSQGGGLNTEAFF
TRBV4-1	-	TRBJ2-5	-	TGCGCCAGCAGCCAAGTGGGTGCAGAAGAGACCCAGTACTTC	CASSQVGAEETQYF
TRBV11-3	-	TRBJ1-2	-	TGTGCCAGCAGCTTAGAAGGAGGACCCTATGGCTACACCTTC	CASSLEGGPYGYTF
TRBV7-9	-	TRBJ2-7	-	TGTGCCAGCAGCTTGGGAGATGCCCCCTACGAGCAGTACTTC	CASSLGDAPYEQYF